This T cell receptor beta chain appears in the sequencing data of a study of cytomegalovirus exposure and HLA in healthy donors. CDR1 is MNHEY and CDR2 is SMNVEV in the germline V gene (reference sequence). The CDR3 runs 12 residues. Trimming took 7 bases from V and 5 from J; bases not matched to a gene: 1. This clone has more than one count but fewer than ten. These donors counted as nominally healthy when sampled, but unrecorded immune exposures were likely. This PCR relied on a set of 60 Vbeta primers and 13 Jbeta primers. The assay was immunoSEQ multiplex PCR, and TCRdb's table has in-frame clones only and misses some. The sample lists about 98,000 clones, 70% seen once, with less than 2.5% in the top ten.

This chain connects TRBV27 to TRBJ2-7; 11 bases match TRBD1. Material: PBMCs. The sequence was collected from a man aged 50-60 years in good health and CMV-seronegative. The chain's CDR3 is CASTDRGHEQYF. CDR3 DNA: TGTGCCAGCACGGACAGGGGGCACGAGCAGTACTTC.